This T cell receptor (beta chain) is drawn from a study of blood T cells in healthy people across ages (dated by TCRdb to the mid-2010s). Regarding the study in general: In model experiments, template switching captured roughly one uniquely barcoded TCR beta cDNA molecule for every two T cells. Four age groups were formed from the donors: young (average 16 years), middle-aged (just under 40), aged (about 68) and long-lived (about 80). Using the same blood draw, the study looked at two additional independent replicas of 1 million unique cDNA reads for two donors, one aged 18 to 29 and the other aged 80 or older. The study measured age-related changes in TCR beta repertoire diversity using deep sequencing normalized with unique cDNA molecular identifiers. The paper as a whole reports these results and caveats: Estimates of total diversity from one million sequenced T cells were regarded as lower bounds and underestimates. The CMV infection status of donors was not known, potentially confounding age-related changes in expanded clonotypes. Observed TCR beta diversity correlated strongly with the percentage of naive T cells measured by flow cytometry. As age increased, observed TCR beta diversity per million T cells dropped in a roughly linear way, and a significant reduction was already evident by age 40. Conclusive comparison of naive and antigen-experienced compartments was prevented by the profiling of bulk unsorted PBMCs. The long-lived group showed more naive CD4+ T cells, fewer expanded clones and increased TCR diversity than the aged group, suggesting age selection.

Including cysteine and phenylalanine, the CDR3 has 13 amino acids. Kept here is only the CDR3 DNA, which spans 39 bases and is read in frame from base 1. The donors were under 40 Caucasian individuals from Russia, aged roughly 6 to 90 years, who were systemically healthy. Around 9.8 milliliters of peripheral blood were collected from each donor into EDTA-treated Vacutainer tubes. Ficoll-Paque density-gradient centrifugation was used to isolate PBMCs, with at least 6.5 million per sample. Trizol reagent was used to extract total RNA from the PBMCs, yielding at least 5 micrograms per sample. Naive CD45RAhigh/CD27high T cell percentages were measured by flow cytometry on a PBMC aliquot from every donor. The library came from 5' RACE. The instrument given in TCRdb is Illumina HiSeq 2500. The second PCR ran for about 7 to 11 cycles and used a J-beta primer mix along with a sample-barcoded 5' primer. A template-switch 5' adaptor carrying 12 random nucleotides introduced a unique molecular identifier onto each TCR beta cDNA molecule. Each sample yielded at least 3 million CDR3-containing paired-end reads. The Mint cDNA synthesis kit, primed by a TRBC-specific oligonucleotide, was used to synthesize first-strand cDNA from all RNA. Following uracil-DNA glycosylase treatment, all cDNA underwent a first 18-cycle PCR with the universal primers M1SS and BC2_uni_R. The original methods were these. Normalization of each sample was performed by random selection of 1 million high-quality reads, each carrying a distinct molecular identifier. Instead of being binned into consensus sequences, reads with shared molecular identifiers were discarded. CDR3 identification, clonotype clustering and error correction used MiTCR with a Q25 quality threshold and the strictest error-elimination algorithm. A nonparametric unseen species model using Euler transformation provided a lower-bound estimate of total TCR beta diversity. TCRdb cleaned the public reads at Q25 with fastp, built clones with MiXCR and kept in-frame beta chains. Entries are consolidated by CDR3 protein sequence, retaining the most common genes and DNA. The V and J calls were determined by TCRdb, not by the authors. The sample data list fewer than 600,000 distinct CDR3 sequences, and approximately 26% of these were observed just once. The ten largest clones take up under 4.5% of the sample.

This clonotype has only a few counts. The specificity of this receptor is unknown. No much larger clone exists at a distance of one base, and base qualities are not known. This same sample was also part of a study on T cells of mothers and their children. The second study's authors report: Nine systemically healthy Caucasian individuals served as donors, namely three mothers together with their six children. cDNA synthesis consumed the entire amount of extracted RNA, loaded at approximately 1.6 ug RNA in each 15 ul reaction. In the second PCR, the M1S primer introduced both the sample barcodes and 2-4 random nucleotides. Each mother yielded over 8 million TCR beta CDR3 reads and each child about 3 million reads. Thymic selection similarly shapes TCR recombination output in related and unrelated pairs, with minor effect from inherited differences. Related mother-child pairs always showed normalized repertoire overlap that was slightly higher than in unrelated mother-child pairs, though the difference was never significant. With a sensitivity of about 100 clones per million clonotypes, no persistent microchimeric T cell clones were detected. Deep NGS was used in the study to compare the TCR beta repertoires of mothers and children and to look for features that separate related mother-child pairs from unrelated individuals. Mothers averaged around 43 +/- 4 years of age and children averaged approximately 12 +/- 4 years. Libraries were sequenced on Illumina HiSeq 2000 with 100+100 nt paired-end reads after adapter ligation with NEBNext reagents. Mother and child libraries were prepared a month apart and sequenced in separate runs to prevent cross-contamination. For each donor, somewhere between about 450,000 and 2,000,000 distinct TCR beta clonotypes were identified. Naive TCR beta clonotypes were estimated from low-frequency clonotypes matched to each donor's FACS-determined naive share, without sorting.

This receptor was identified in a boy aged 2-9 years in good health. Recombination joined TRBV12-3 or TRBV12-4 with TRBJ2-5, with the D gene not clear enough to name. The J call may be in error: the DNA end matches TRBJ2-7 better. The sample was blood. CDR3 region: CASSSASNYEQYF. The base sequence is TGTGCCAGCAGTTCAGCTAGTAACTACGAGCAGTACTTC.